This TCR beta chain was sequenced for a study of cytomegalovirus exposure and HLA in healthy donors. With 60 Vbeta and 13 Jbeta primers, the PCR was carried out. Data came from immunoSEQ multiplex PCR; TCRdb stores just in-frame clones and leaves some out. Of 210,000 or so clones listed, 87% were seen once; the top ten hold about 1.2%. Germline V gene data show CDR1 as SGHRS and CDR2 as YFSETQ. The J segment lost 8 bases and the V segment lost 3 bases, leaving 8 bases of the junction unmatched. The CDR3 loop spans 14 amino acids. This TCR was sampled from a man in his thirties or forties in good health and CMV-seronegative. Sequencing used PBMCs. J is TRBJ1-3 and V is TRBV5-1, with 7 bases aligning to TRBD1. CDR3 loop: CASSSGQDRDTIYF. CDR3 in DNA: TGCGCCAGCAGCTCCGGACAGGACAGAGACACCATATATTTT. Looking up the rest from reference TRBV5-1 and TRBJ1-3 gives the full variable domain: KAGVTQTPRYLIKTRGQQVTLSCSPISGHRSVSWYQQTPGQGLQFLFEYFSETQRNKGNFPGRFSGRQFSNSRSEMNVSTLELGDSALYLCASSSGQDRDTIYFGEGSWLTVV.